This T cell receptor beta chain was sequenced for a study of response to subunit inactivated influenza vaccine. Points from the study as a whole: The study's authors posited that every seasonal influenza vaccination enlists few new T cells.

Between the trimmed V and J ends, which lost 5 bases and 5 bases, there was a span of 6 bases. Germline V gene lookup returns CDR1 DFQATT and CDR2 SNEGSKA (reference sequence). CDR3 length: 10 residues. From the RT-PCR reads, TCRdb called clonotypes with MiXCR, one entry per CDR3 protein. The sample contains 500,000 or so distinct CDR3 sequences, about 15% of which appear only once. With regard to this clonotype: Its specificity is not known.

The sequence was collected from a man aged 50 to 69 who received an inactivated influenza vaccine. Sequences were derived from CD4+ T cells sorted from PBMCs, sampled about 24 months after vaccination. V gene TRBV20-1 combines with J gene TRBJ2-5; D not resolved. The CDR3 nucleotides read TGCAGTGCTGGGTGGGAGACCCAGTACTTC. Translated, it gives CSAGWETQYF.